This T cell receptor beta chain was documented in a study of spatial heterogeneity in lung cancer. Overall study context: Sequence detection consistently recorded a greater number of beta-chain than alpha-chain sequences.

The study tagged each TCR cDNA molecule with a unique molecular identifier. MiXCR, applied by TCRdb to the 5' RACE reads, yields one record per CDR3 protein. The data show tens of thousands of distinct CDR3 sequences, over 9.5% seen once. The sample's time point: sample taken at primary tumor resection. Whole RNA was taken from tumor, nontumor lung or frozen PBMC; it was then sequenced unsorted. The donor group consisted of approximately 77 patients who had untreated, early-stage non-small cell lung cancer. The receptor was derived from a male donor with early-stage non-small cell lung cancer. The source material was PBMCs, sampled at surgery.

CDR3 nucleotides: TGTGCCAGCAGCCCGGCCGGAAGGGATCAGCCCCAGCATTTT. This sequence encodes CASSPAGRDQPQHF. The chain links TRBV7-8 to TRBJ1-5; D unclear. This CDR3 spans 14 amino acids. CDR1 and CDR2 (germline): SGHVS, FQNEAQ. V shed 5 bases and J shed 5 bases, with 13 bases lying between them.